These 18 T cell receptor beta chains share one sample of origin, sequenced in a study of human T cells and chemical hapten exposure. TCRdb processed the RACE reads anew with MiXCR; each CDR3 protein has one entry. Of about 270,000 distinct CDR3 sequences listed, about 7.7% are singletons. Time point noted: pre-sensitization, week 0. Treatment noted: therapeutic diphenylcyclopropenone sensitization with weekly scalp DPC. The sample was whole blood, taken in connection with sensitization to the hapten diphenylcyclopropenone (DPC). These receptors all stem from a man aged 18 to 30 with alopecia areata. Some clones in this sample may be carry-over from other donors' samples.

This clonotype was seen a handful of times. This chain joins TRBV6-2 or TRBV6-3 and TRBJ2-7, with D possibly being TRBD2 (7 bases). V shed 6 bases and J shed 6 bases, with 18 bases lying between them. CDR1 and CDR2 (germline): MNHEY, SVGEGT. The CDR3 length is 14 residues. The CDR3 nucleotides read TGTGCCAGCAGGATTCGGGGGGCGCTGGGCGAGCAGTACGTC. Protein product: CASRIRGALGEQYV.

The chain couples TRBV12-3 or TRBV12-4 to TRBJ1-5, with 7 bases fitting TRBD1. The ends lost 5 bases at V and 3 bases at J; junction bases unmatched: 4. The CDR3 spans 14 residues. CDR3 sequence: CASSPGQINQPQHF. DNA for the CDR3: TGTGCCAGCAGTCCGGGACAGATCAATCAGCCCCAGCATTTT.

Only a few counts were recorded for this clonotype. V usage is TRBV6-5 and J usage is TRBJ1-1; unclear D gene. CDR3 length equals 16 residues. CDR1 is MNHEY and CDR2 is SVGAGI in the germline V gene. The V gene lost 2 bases and the J gene lost 7 bases, with 20 bases spanning the gap. The CDR3 coding sequence is TGTGCCAGCAGTTACAGTCCTGCGGACGTCACTTTTGAAGCTTTCTTT. It yields the protein CASSYSPADVTFEAFF.

This rearrangement joins TRBV2 to TRBJ2-5; D unclear. V was clipped by 4 bases and J by 5 bases, with 5 bases between them. Germline assignment: CDR1 SNHLY and CDR2 FYNNEI. This CDR3 region has 11 residues. The CDR3 DNA reads as TGTGCCAGCAGTGCTAGGGAGACCCAGTACTTC. It translates to CASSARETQYF.

This clonotype was seen repeatedly, ten times or more. Written as DNA, the CDR3 is TGTGCCAGCAGCGTAGTGACAGGGGGGAACACCGGGGAGCTGTTTTTT. It specifies CASSVVTGGNTGELFF. The genes are TRBV9 and TRBJ2-2, with 9 bases lining up with TRBD1. In germline, CDR1 is SGDLS, CDR2 YYNGEE. The V and J ends lost 0 bases and 1 base, in that order; junction bases with no gene match: 1. This CDR3 has 16 amino acids.

This clonotype was seen a handful of times. The chain recombines TRBV6-5 with TRBJ1-1; possible D gene TRBD1, 6 bases. Trimming removed 2 bases at V and 0 bases at J, with 7 bases between. The CDR3 is 14 residues long. Germline lookup yields CDR1 MNHEY and CDR2 SVGAGI. Here the CDR3 DNA reads TGTGCCAGCAGTTACGGGGGGCTGAACACTGAAGCTTTCTTT. Translating it yields CASSYGGLNTEAFF.

The chain carries TRBV7-6 and TRBJ2-2, with 7 bases matching TRBD2. The CDR3 has 18 residues. Germline-derived CDR1 and CDR2 are SGHVS and FNYEAQ. J lost 5 bases, V lost 1 base, and 13 bases had no gene match. CDR3 sequence: CASSLEQSGTTGTGELFF. CDR3 DNA sequence: TGTGCCAGCAGCTTAGAGCAATCCGGGACTACGGGGACCGGGGAGCTGTTTTTT. Complete variable domain (other parts from reference TRBV7-6 and TRBJ2-2): GAGVSQSPRYKVTKRGQDVALRCDPISGHVSLYWYRQALGQGPEFLTYFNYEAQQDKSGLPNDRFSAERPEGSISTLTIQRTEQRDSAMYRCASSLEQSGTTGTGELFFGEGSRLTVL.

The chain is built from TRBV12-3 or TRBV12-4 and TRBJ2-1; 12 bases line up with TRBD2. V lost 6 bases to trimming and J lost 5 bases; unmatched junction nucleotides: 2. The CDR3 is made up of 14 amino acids. For the CDR3, the DNA is TGTGCCAGCAGACTAGCGGGGGGAAACAATGAGCAGTTCTTC. As protein: CASRLAGGNNEQFF.

The rearrangement links TRBV5-5 to TRBJ2-2; TRBD1 matches 7 bases. CDR1 is SGHKS, CDR2 YYEKEE, per germline (reference sequence). This CDR3 contains 16 residues. J gave up 6 bases and V 4 bases, and 12 bases lay outside the gene matches. CDR3: CASSPRTGAYAGELFF. CDR3 in DNA: TGTGCCAGCAGCCCGAGGACAGGAGCGTATGCCGGGGAGCTGTTTTTT. Variable domain in full (rest from reference TRBV5-5 and TRBJ2-2): DAGVTQSPTHLIKTRGQQVTLRCSPISGHKSVSWYQQVLGQGPQFIFQYYEKEERGRGNFPDRFSARQFPNYSSELNVNALLLGDSALYLCASSPRTGAYAGELFFGEGSRLTVL.

This clonotype was detected only a few times. The genes are TRBV4-1 and TRBJ1-2; possibly TRBD1 for D (6 bases). The CDR3 covers 14 residues. Germline V gene data show CDR1 as MGHRA and CDR2 as YSYEKL. The V gene lost 4 bases and the J gene lost 4 bases, with 13 bases spanning the gap. CDR3 DNA: TGCGCCAGCAGCCGAGGACAGTCTAGCTATGGCTACACCTTC. Encoded protein: CASSRGQSSYGYTF.

The rearrangement joins TRBV2 to TRBJ1-5, with D uncertain. Per germline, CDR1 SNHLY and CDR2 FYNNEI. V was cut by 4 bases and J by 7 bases, with 14 bases left in between. CDR3 size: 14 residues. DNA for the CDR3: TGTGCCAGCAGTGTTGAGTCGGTGGAACAGCCCCAGCATTTT. Residues: CASSVESVEQPQHF.

This clonotype was seen a handful of times. The V call is TRBV20-1, the J call TRBJ2-7; D is possibly TRBD2 (6 bases). CDR1 and CDR2 from the germline V gene are DFQATT and SNEGSKA (reference sequence). V lost 3 bases and J lost 0, with 9 bases in between. This CDR3 is 13 amino acids long. The CDR3 loop reads CSARDYSSYEQYF. CDR3 DNA sequence: TGCAGTGCTAGGGACTACTCCTCCTACGAGCAGTACTTC.

This sequence joins TRBV20-1 and TRBJ1-5, with D uncertain. V lost 3 bases and J lost 3, with 9 bases in between. The CDR3 is 13 amino acids. Germline V CDR1 and CDR2: DFQATT, SNEGSKA (reference sequence). This CDR3 reads CSARSLNNQPQHF. In DNA, the CDR3 is TGCAGTGCTAGGTCGCTGAACAATCAGCCCCAGCATTTT.

V and J are TRBV7-2 and TRBJ2-5, with unresolved D. CDR3 length equals 15 residues. Germline V gene data show CDR1 as SGHTA and CDR2 as FQGNSA. Trimming took 3 bases from V and 2 from J, leaving 13 bases between them. The CDR3 coding sequence is TGTGCCAGCAGCTTGGAGACCCACCCGCAAGAGACCCAGTACTTC. Protein product: CASSLETHPQETQYF. The full variable domain, with the rest looked up from reference TRBV7-2 and TRBJ2-5, is GAGVSQSPSNKVTEKGKDVELRCDPISGHTALYWYRQSLGQGLEFLIYFQGNSAPDKSGLPSDRFSAERTGGSVSTLTIQRTQQEDSAVYLCASSLETHPQETQYFGPGTRLLVL.

This clonotype was detected a few times. The rearrangement joins TRBV6-1 to TRBJ1-3, with D unresolved. The CDR3 runs to 11 residues. Per germline, CDR1 MNHNS and CDR2 SASEGT. V dropped 2 bases and J dropped 8 bases, with 4 bases sitting between them. The CDR3 loop is CASSERDTIYF. As DNA, the CDR3 is TGTGCCAGCAGTGAACGCGACACCATATATTTT.

This clonotype has more than one count but fewer than ten. The chain is built from TRBV5-1 and TRBJ2-1, with D possibly matching TRBD2 (7 bases). The germline V gene has CDR1 SGHRS and CDR2 YFSETQ. Trimming removed 0 bases from V and 4 bases from J, with 11 bases in between. This CDR3 has 15 amino acids. The CDR3 DNA is TGCGCCAGCAGCTTGGACGCGGGGGCGTACAATGAGCAGTTCTTC. Residues: CASSLDAGAYNEQFF. Together with reference TRBV5-1 and TRBJ2-1, the CDR3 gives the full variable domain: KAGVTQTPRYLIKTRGQQVTLSCSPISGHRSVSWYQQTPGQGLQFLFEYFSETQRNKGNFPGRFSGRQFSNSRSEMNVSTLELGDSALYLCASSLDAGAYNEQFFGPGTRLTVL.

The chain couples TRBV7-2 to TRBJ2-2; D may be TRBD1 (6 bases). Germline CDR1 is SGHTA and CDR2 is FQGNSA. CDR3 length: 15 residues. V dropped 5 bases and J dropped 6 bases, with 16 bases sitting between them. The CDR3 nucleotides are TGTGCCAGCAGCCTAACCCCAGGGGACGCCGGGGAGCTGTTTTTT. It is translated as CASSLTPGDAGELFF.

V gene TRBV11-2 combines with J gene TRBJ2-7, with D perhaps TRBD1 (6 bases). The CDR3 is made up of 14 amino acids. The V end was cut by 1 base, the J end by 5 bases, with 12 bases between. CDR1 is SGHAT and CDR2 is FQNNGV in the germline V gene. The CDR3 reads CASSLAPGVHEQYV. CDR3 DNA sequence: TGTGCCAGCAGCTTAGCCCCAGGGGTGCACGAGCAGTACGTC.